One sample yielded the 27 T cell receptor beta chains listed below, sequenced in a study of cytomegalovirus exposure and HLA in healthy donors (TCRdb year 2017). Library preparation used the immunoSEQ multiplex PCR assay. For the multiplex PCR, a mixture combining 60 forward primers for TCR Vbeta segments and 13 reverse primers for TCR Jbeta segments was used. In TCRdb, the immuneACCESS table is reduced to in-frame sequences with V and J assigned. These tables do not hold every clone; where another copy was compared, an unresolved V gene accounts for under half, and the others remain unexplained. The sample table holds some 150,000 clones, of which approximately 79% were seen once. The ten biggest clones cover roughly 2% of the sample. The sample taken for sequencing was PBMCs. The source of these receptors is a man aged 40-49 years in good health and CMV-seronegative.

The chain carries TRBV2 and TRBJ2-3; 10 nucleotides align to TRBD2. Per the germline V gene, CDR1 is SNHLY and CDR2 is FYNNEI. The ends lost 8 bases at V and 4 bases at J; junction bases unmatched: 6. CDR3 length equals 14 residues. In nucleotides, the CDR3 is TGTGCCAGCCAGCGGGAGGGCCGGGCAGATACGCAGTATTTT. Its translation is CASQREGRADTQYF.

A word on this clone: Germline and junction disagree at one end, which may indicate a read error. The chain joins TRBV28 to TRBJ2-4; 8 bases fit TRBD2. There are 15 residues in the CDR3. Germline V gene sequence: CDR1 MDHEN, CDR2 SYDVKM. In DNA form, the CDR3 reads TGTGCCAGCTCTACTAGCGGACTAGCCAAAAACAGTCAGTACTTC. Its translation is CASSTSGLAKNSQYF.

The J gene is TRBJ2-5, the V gene TRBV6-1; TRBD1 is a possible D gene (6 bases). The tail of the sequence fits TRBJ2-7 better, so the J call may be wrong. Germline-derived CDR1 and CDR2 are MNHNS and SASEGT. The CDR3 sequence is 15 residues long. In DNA form, the CDR3 reads TGTGCCAGCAGTGAATTGTCACAGGGCCCCGGCGAGCAGTACTTC. Its protein is CASSELSQGPGEQYF.

J is TRBJ2-1 and V is TRBV5-4, with a weak D call TRBD2 (6 bases). This CDR3 is 17 amino acids long. V was cut by 0 bases and J by 2 bases, with 15 bases left in between. CDR1 is SGHNT and CDR2 is YYREEE in the germline V gene (reference sequence). CDR3: CASSLGGKITTYNEQFF. In DNA form, the CDR3 reads TGTGCCAGCAGCTTGGGCGGGAAAATCACGACCTACAATGAGCAGTTCTTC.

In its sample, this clone was seen once. J is TRBJ1-5 and V is TRBV19; TRBD1 matches at 9 bases. Per germline, CDR1 LNHDA and CDR2 SQIVND (reference sequence). With V trimmed by 5 bases and J by 0 bases, 2 bases remained unmatched. The CDR3 extends over 15 amino acids. CDR3 sequence: CASSPQGASNQPQHF. The CDR3 nucleotides read TGTGCCAGTAGTCCACAGGGGGCTAGCAATCAGCCCCAGCATTTT. Supplemented by reference TRBV19 and TRBJ1-5, the full variable domain reads DGGITQSPKYLFRKEGQNVTLSCEQNLNHDAMYWYRQDPGQGLRLIYYSQIVNDFQKGDIAEGYSVSREKKESFPLTVTSAQKNPTAFYLCASSPQGASNQPQHFGDGTRLSIL.

This clone was counted a single time. The chain combines TRBV23-1 with TRBJ1-2; possible D gene TRBD1, 6 bases. TRBV23-1 belongs to the ORF category, with a function that is uncertain. The ends were cut back, 4 bases at V and 5 bases at J, with 14 bases in the middle. The CDR3 sequence is 14 residues long. CDR3 sequence reads: CASSPPGHPYGYTF. CDR3 nucleotide sequence: TGCGCCAGCAGTCCCCCGGGACATCCGTATGGCTACACCTTC.

There are a few counts of this clone. V is TRBV6-6 and J is TRBJ1-5; tentative D call: TRBD1 (6 bases). The CDR3 loop spans 16 amino acids. Germline CDR1 is MNHNY and CDR2 is SVGAGI (reference sequence). V lost 5 bases and J lost 2, with 16 bases in between. The CDR3 region is CASSPPGRGGNQPQHF. The CDR3 DNA reads TGTGCCAGCAGTCCACCCGGCAGGGGTGGCAATCAGCCCCAGCATTTT.

The V gene is TRBV6-4, the J gene TRBJ1-1, with 10 positions matching TRBD1. J was trimmed by 10 bases and V by 8 bases; bases with no gene match: 13. Looked up from germline, CDR1 is MRHNA and CDR2 is SNTAGT. This CDR3 region has 14 residues. The CDR3 sequence is CASQDRDRGGGAFF. The DNA for the CDR3 is TGTGCCAGCCAGGACAGGGACAGGGGCGGAGGAGCTTTCTTT.

This clone has only a few counts. The chain employs TRBV13 and TRBJ2-6; 7 nucleotides line up with TRBD2. Germline-derived CDR1 and CDR2 are PRHDT and FYEKMQ (reference sequence). The CDR3 sequence is 18 residues long. With 2 bases clipped from V and 1 base from J, the junction kept 8 bases outside the gene matches. CDR3 protein: CASSLSAGVGSGANVLTF. The CDR3 DNA follows: TGTGCCAGCAGCTTATCGGCGGGAGTGGGTTCTGGGGCCAACGTCCTGACTTTC.

This clone has a handful of counts. The gene calls are TRBV11-2 and TRBJ2-7; D is unresolved. The V gene lost 1 base and the J gene lost 0 bases, with 4 bases spanning the gap. The V gene's germline CDR1 is SGHAT and CDR2 FQNNGV. This CDR3 spans 13 amino acids. DNA of the CDR3: TGTGCCAGCAGCTTAGGTAGCTCCTACGAGCAGTACTTC. Protein sequence: CASSLGSSYEQYF.

This sequence joins TRBV2 and TRBJ1-4, with a weak D call TRBD1 (5 bases). V lost 3 bases and J 10 bases, leaving 15 bases between the germline ends. Per germline, CDR1 SNHLY and CDR2 FYNNEI. CDR3 length: 14 residues. CDR3 residues: CASSDTGSSVKLFF. CDR3 bases: TGTGCCAGCAGTGATACAGGATCTTCGGTAAAACTGTTTTTT.

This clone was observed a single time. This chain uses TRBV30 with TRBJ2-7, with 7 bases identical to TRBD1. The J segment lost 0 bases and the V segment lost 0 bases, leaving 2 bases of the junction unmatched. The V gene's germline CDR1 is GTSNPN and CDR2 SVGIG (reference sequence). This CDR3 spans 14 amino acids. CDR3 in DNA: TGTGCCTGGAGTGTAGGGGGCAGCTCCTACGAGCAGTACTTC. It translates to CAWSVGGSSYEQYF. The full variable domain, its missing parts supplied by reference TRBV30 and TRBJ2-7, is SQTIHQWPATLVQPVGSPLSLECTVEGTSNPNLYWYRQAAGRGLQLLFYSVGIGQISSEVPQNLSASRPQDRQFILSSKKLLLSDSGFYLCAWSVGGSSYEQYFGPGTRLTVT.

The chain uses TRBV20-1 and TRBJ2-3, with unresolved D. The germline V gene encodes CDR1 DFQATT and CDR2 SNEGSKA (reference sequence). The CDR3 has 10 residues. The V end lost 3 bases, the J end lost 5 bases, and 3 bases lay between the germline ends. CDR3 residues: CSASKDTQYF. The DNA of the CDR3 is TGCAGTGCTAGTAAAGATACGCAGTATTTT.

This rearrangement joins TRBV6-1 to TRBJ2-7; 7 positions agree with TRBD2. CDR1 is MNHNS and CDR2 is SASEGT in the germline V gene. This CDR3 contains 16 residues. The V and J ends lost 4 bases and 3 bases, in that order; junction bases with no gene match: 12. CDR3 nucleotides: TGTGCCAGCAGTGTAGTCGGGGCTAGCGGATACTACGAGCAGTACTTC. Protein: CASSVVGASGYYEQYF.

V and J are TRBV11-2 and TRBJ1-5; 7 bases agree with TRBD1. With V trimmed by 5 bases and J by 7 bases, 11 bases remained unmatched. This CDR3 has 15 residues. Per the germline V gene, CDR1 is SGHAT and CDR2 is FQNNGV. CDR3 in amino acids: CASSAGRTGEQPQHF. CDR3 bases: TGTGCCAGCAGCGCAGGGAGGACAGGCGAGCAGCCCCAGCATTTT.

This clone was seen a few times. The gene calls are TRBV10-3 and TRBJ2-3, with TRBD2 matching 9 bases. Germline V gene lookup returns CDR1 ENHRY and CDR2 SYGVKD. The CDR3 extends over 17 amino acids. The junction had 9 bases not matched to a gene; V was cut back by 3 bases and J by 2 bases. The CDR3 sequence: CAISDDSGSRATDTQYF. The DNA for the CDR3 is TGTGCCATCAGTGACGATAGCGGGAGCAGAGCCACAGATACGCAGTATTTT.

The rearrangement links TRBV27 to TRBJ2-7, with a tentative D call TRBD2 (5 bases). CDR3 length equals 13 residues. Germline V gene lookup returns CDR1 MNHEY and CDR2 SMNVEV (reference sequence). Between the trimmed V and J ends, which lost 5 bases and 6 bases, there was a span of 14 bases. CDR3: CASSAGNLIEQYF. The CDR3 region has the DNA TGTGCCAGCAGTGCCGGGAACCTAATCGAGCAGTACTTC.

In this sample, this clone turned up once. The rearrangement uses TRBV5-1 and TRBJ1-2; D ambiguous. Trimming took 0 bases from V and 4 from J, leaving 10 bases between them. Germline CDR1 SGHRS, CDR2 YFSETQ. The CDR3 loop spans 14 amino acids. The CDR3 loop is CASSLALQSYGYTF. The CDR3 DNA follows: TGCGCCAGCAGCTTGGCCTTACAGTCCTATGGCTACACCTTC. Using reference TRBV5-1 and TRBJ1-2 for the parts outside the CDR3, the full variable domain is KAGVTQTPRYLIKTRGQQVTLSCSPISGHRSVSWYQQTPGQGLQFLFEYFSETQRNKGNFPGRFSGRQFSNSRSEMNVSTLELGDSALYLCASSLALQSYGYTFGSGTRLTVV.

The chain carries TRBV18 and TRBJ1-6, with TRBD1 identical over 12 bases. This CDR3 is built from 15 residues. Germline V CDR1 and CDR2: KGHSH, LQKENI. V lost 3 bases, J lost 10 bases, and 4 bases stayed unmatched. In DNA form, the CDR3 reads TGTGCCAGCTCACCGGGACAGGGGGCAAGCTCACCCCTCCACTTT. This codes for CASSPGQGASSPLHF.

The chain employs TRBV15 and TRBJ2-7; possibly TRBD2 for D (5 bases). Trimming removed 0 bases from V and 3 bases from J, with 18 bases in between. The CDR3 is 17 residues long. CDR1 and CDR2 from the germline V gene are LNHNV and YYDKDF (reference sequence). The CDR3 nucleotides read TGTGCCACCAGCAGAGATCGTTCCAAGCGGATCTACTACGAGCAGTACTTC. Translation: CATSRDRSKRIYYEQYF.

The chain combines TRBV29-1 with TRBJ1-1, with unresolved D. The germline V and J ends were trimmed by 4 bases and 6 bases, with 15 bases remaining between them. This CDR3 region has 13 residues. The V gene's germline CDR1 is SQVTM and CDR2 ANQGSEA. In DNA, the CDR3 is TGCAGCGTTGTCTTCTTGTCTGGAGCTGAAGCTTTCTTT. It encodes CSVVFLSGAEAFF. The full variable domain, completed using reference TRBV29-1 and TRBJ1-1, is SAVISQKPSRDICQRGTSLTIQCQVDSQVTMMFWYRQQPGQSLTLIATANQGSEATYESGFVIDKFPISRPNLTFSTLTVSNMSPEDSSIYLCSVVFLSGAEAFFGQGTRLTVV.

The gene calls are TRBV10-2 and TRBJ2-5; TRBD2 matches 8 bases. The CDR3 loop spans 15 amino acids. The V segment lost 2 bases and the J segment 3 bases; nucleotides outside the gene matches: 5. CDR1 is WSHSY, CDR2 SAAADI, per germline. The CDR3 here is CASSETTSGKETQYF. For the CDR3, the DNA is TGCGCCAGCAGTGAGACAACTAGCGGAAAAGAGACCCAGTACTTC.

This clone was counted between two and nine times. This sequence joins TRBV7-9 and TRBJ2-1, with TRBD2 matching over 8 bases. CDR3 length: 15 amino acids. Germline loops: CDR1 SEHNR, CDR2 FQNEAQ (reference sequence). V lost 1 base, J lost 8 bases, and 7 bases stayed unmatched. The chain's CDR3 is CASSLVGRADDEQFF. As DNA, the CDR3 is TGTGCCAGCAGCTTAGTCGGGAGGGCCGACGATGAGCAGTTCTTC.

In its sample, this clone was seen a few times. The chain is built from TRBV30 and TRBJ2-2; 7 bases line up with TRBD2. With V trimmed by 5 bases and J by 8 bases, 2 bases remained unmatched. CDR3 length: 11 amino acids. Germline V CDR1 and CDR2: GTSNPN, SVGIG (reference sequence). The CDR3 sequence is CAWGGGGELFF. CDR3 sequence (DNA): TGTGCCTGGGGGGGAGGGGGGGAGCTGTTTTTT.

The chain is built from TRBV28 and TRBJ2-7; 9 nucleotides line up with TRBD1. CDR1 MDHEN and CDR2 SYDVKM come from the germline V gene. The junction had 11 bases not matched to a gene; V was cut back by 6 bases and J by 5 bases. CDR3 length equals 15 residues. CDR3 bases: TGTGCCAGCAGACGCGCCGGGACAGGGTCAAACGAGCAGTACTTC. It yields the protein CASRRAGTGSNEQYF.

This clone was observed a single time. The genes are TRBV6-4 and TRBJ1-1; 11 positions match TRBD1. The CDR3 has 14 residues. Trimming cost V 4 bases and J 13 bases; bases outside gene matches: 11. Germline CDR1 and CDR2: MRHNA and SNTAGT. The CDR3 DNA follows: TGTGCCAGCAGTGTCTCCTCGGGGACAGGGGGAGTTTTCTTT. This sequence encodes CASSVSSGTGGVFF.

The V call is TRBV5-4, the J call TRBJ2-3, with 15 bases lining up with TRBD2. This CDR3 has 16 residues. V dropped 4 bases and J dropped 5; count of bases not matched to a gene: 5. CDR1 and CDR2 (germline): SGHNT, YYREEE (reference sequence). As DNA, the CDR3 is TGTGCCAGCAGCAGCGGACTAGCGGGAGGGCTAGATACGCAGTATTTT. Translation: CASSSGLAGGLDTQYF.